The source of this T cell receptor beta chain is a study of blood T cell repertoires in COVID-19. The table came from immunoSEQ multiplex PCR; TCRdb's copy has only in-frame clones and leaves some out. The sample carries about 140,000 clones, around 86% recorded once. V was pared by 3 bases and J by 4 bases, with 7 bases of the junction left unmatched. The CDR3 is made up of 15 amino acids. Germline V gives CDR1 SGHAT, CDR2 FQNNGV. The sequenced sample consisted of peripheral blood. This clonotype originated in a human donor in a cohort sampled during active COVID-19. The gene calls are TRBV11-2 and TRBJ2-5, with 8 bases aligning to TRBD1. The CDR3 nucleotides are TGTGCCAGCAGCTTGGGACAGGCTCGGGGAGAGACCCAGTACTTC. Its translation is CASSLGQARGETQYF.